The 30 T cell receptor beta chains below all came from one sample that was sequenced in a study of blood T cells in healthy people across ages. Sample-barcoded 5' priming and a J-beta primer mix drove a second PCR of 7 to 11 cycles. TCRdb re-called the 5' RACE reads with MiXCR, one entry per CDR3 protein. In the table there are over a million distinct CDR3 sequences, approximately 38% of which are singletons. Specimen: blood. Receptors were obtained from a woman aged 18 to 35 in good health.

This clonotype was observed a handful of times. This chain links TRBV5-1 with TRBJ2-2; 7 positions agree with TRBD1. This CDR3 has 17 residues. The V and J ends lost 4 bases and 0 bases, in that order; junction bases with no gene match: 9. Germline V lookup: CDR1 SGHRS, CDR2 YFSETQ. DNA of the CDR3: TGCGCCAGCAGCCAGGGATCCGGGACAGCGAACACCGGGGAGCTGTTTTTT. Its protein is CASSQGSGTANTGELFF.

V usage is TRBV20-1 and J usage is TRBJ2-7; tentatively, D is TRBD2 (6 bases). Germline loops: CDR1 DFQATT, CDR2 SNEGSKA (reference sequence). V dropped 5 bases and J dropped 2 bases, with 13 bases sitting between them. There are 13 residues in the CDR3. DNA for the CDR3: TGCAGTGCTGCCTCTAGCGCTACCTACGAGCAGTACTTC. Protein sequence: CSAASSATYEQYF.

The chain recombines TRBV5-1 with TRBJ2-7; 13 bases map to TRBD2. The CDR3 length is 18 residues. Germline V CDR1 and CDR2: SGHRS, YFSETQ. With V trimmed by 5 bases and J by 2 bases, 13 bases remained unmatched. The CDR3 spells CASSTRLAGGRKTYEQYF. Written as DNA, the CDR3 is TGCGCCAGCAGTACCCGACTAGCGGGGGGCCGGAAAACCTACGAGCAGTACTTC.

The chain recombines TRBV10-3 with TRBJ2-1, with D possibly matching TRBD2 (6 bases). This CDR3 contains 14 residues. Germline V lookup: CDR1 ENHRY, CDR2 SYGVKD. V lost 6 bases, J lost 5 bases, and 14 bases lay in between. This CDR3 is CAISVGTYNNEQFF. The CDR3, as DNA: TGTGCCATCAGCGTCGGGACTTACAACAATGAGCAGTTCTTC.

This clonotype was detected a few times. CDR3 protein: CSARGRVATDTQYF. The CDR3 coding sequence is TGCAGTGCTAGAGGTCGTGTAGCCACAGATACGCAGTATTTT. The chain has TRBV20-1 and TRBJ2-3; unclear D gene. The V end was cut by 1 base, the J end by 2 bases, with 10 bases between. The CDR3 sequence is 14 residues long. Germline lookup yields CDR1 DFQATT and CDR2 SNEGSKA (reference sequence).

The chain carries TRBV19 and TRBJ1-2, with 7 bases aligning to TRBD1. V lost 4 bases and J lost 4; bases outside the gene matches: 9. The germline CDR1 and CDR2 sequences are LNHDA and SQIVND (reference sequence). This CDR3 has 15 residues. The CDR3 coding sequence is TGTGCCAGTAGTACCCGGACAGGAGCGTCCTATGGCTACACCTTC. It encodes CASSTRTGASYGYTF.

V is TRBV20-1 and J is TRBJ1-2; TRBD1 might be the D (6 bases). Germline values: CDR1 DFQATT, CDR2 SNEGSKA (reference sequence). V was trimmed by 6 bases and J by 2 bases, leaving 16 bases between them. This CDR3 is built from 14 residues. The chain's CDR3 is CSADPTGENYGYTF. CDR3 nucleotides: TGCAGTGCCGATCCGACAGGAGAAAACTATGGCTACACCTTC.

The rearrangement uses TRBV28 and TRBJ2-3; D gene uncertain. Trimming took 6 bases from V and 10 from J, leaving 14 bases between them. Germline V gene lookup returns CDR1 MDHEN and CDR2 SYDVKM. CDR3 length: 12 residues. In DNA, the CDR3 is TGTGCCAGCAGCCTTACTATGGCCGCGCAGTATTTT. As protein: CASSLTMAAQYF.

The chain uses TRBV12-5 and TRBJ2-7; 16 positions match TRBD2. The CDR3 spans 18 residues. Germline CDR1 reads LGHNT; CDR2 reads FRNRAP. The junction had 9 bases not matched to a gene; V was cut back by 2 bases and J by 5 bases. The CDR3 DNA follows: TGTGCTAGTGGTTTGTCCCCGGGACTAGCGGGAGGGCCCCACGAGCAGTACTTC. Protein sequence: CASGLSPGLAGGPHEQYF.

The chain joins TRBV20-1 to TRBJ2-3; 9 bases line up with TRBD2. V dropped 5 bases and J dropped 4; count of bases not matched to a gene: 4. Germline CDR1 is DFQATT and CDR2 is SNEGSKA (reference sequence). The CDR3 spans 13 residues. The CDR3 loop reads CSADSGSADTQYF. CDR3 nucleotides: TGCAGTGCTGATAGCGGGAGTGCAGATACGCAGTATTTT.

CDR3 in amino acids: CASSATGVYGANVLTF. As DNA, the CDR3 is TGCGCCAGCAGCGCCACAGGGGTGTACGGGGCCAACGTCCTGACTTTC. The V gene is TRBV5-1, the J gene TRBJ2-6, with TRBD1 identical over 7 bases. The CDR3 is 16 residues long. V trimming: 4 bases; J trimming: 4 bases; junction bases outside the gene matches: 8. Germline CDR1 and CDR2: SGHRS and YFSETQ.

The chain joins TRBV6-6 to TRBJ2-2, with D maybe TRBD1 (6 bases). CDR1 and CDR2 from the germline V gene are MNHNY and SVGAGI (reference sequence). The CDR3 consists of 15 residues. V lost 4 bases to trimming and J lost 6 bases, with 15 bases between them. For the CDR3, the DNA is TGTGCCAGCAGTTGCCGAACCGCAGGGGCCGGGGAGCTGTTTTTT. Translating it yields CASSCRTAGAGELFF.

This sequence joins TRBV6-2 or TRBV6-3 and TRBJ1-5; D might be TRBD1 (6 bases). V was clipped by 6 bases and J by 0 bases, with 15 bases between them. Germline CDR1 and CDR2: MNHEY and SVGEGT. The CDR3 contains 16 residues. CDR3 protein: CASRYRGEGSNQPQHF. CDR3 in DNA: TGTGCCAGCAGATATAGGGGGGAGGGTAGCAATCAGCCCCAGCATTTT.

The chain combines TRBV6-5 with TRBJ1-1; D call uncertain. The CDR3 is 16 residues long. Germline loops: CDR1 MNHEY, CDR2 SVGAGI. V was clipped by 2 bases and J by 0 bases, with 13 bases between them. The CDR3 here is CASSYRETRMNTEAFF. The CDR3 bases are TGTGCCAGCAGTTACCGAGAGACCCGCATGAACACTGAAGCTTTCTTT.

The rearrangement links TRBV12-3 or TRBV12-4 to TRBJ2-3; 9 nucleotides align to TRBD2. There are 15 residues in the CDR3. Unmatched junction bases numbered 9, after V lost 7 bases and J lost 4 bases. CDR3 residues: CASILSGGVADTQYF. DNA of the CDR3: TGTGCCAGCATCCTTAGCGGGGGCGTCGCAGATACGCAGTATTTT.

Points on this clonotype: A read error is likely, as this CDR3 ends without the conserved phenylalanine or tryptophan. This chain links TRBV5-1 with TRBJ2-3; 7 nucleotides match TRBD1. The ends lost 4 bases at V and 0 bases at J; junction bases unmatched: 5. The CDR3 has 15 residues. Per germline, CDR1 SGHRS and CDR2 YFSETQ. The chain's CDR3 is CASSIPGQSTDTQYY. The CDR3 DNA is TGCGCCAGCAGCATTCCGGGACAGAGCACAGATACGCAGTATTAT.

This clonotype was picked up a small number of times. The chain employs TRBV10-3 and TRBJ1-1, with TRBD1 identical over 8 bases. Trimming removed 8 bases from V and 0 bases from J; junction bases left unmatched: 8. CDR1 and CDR2 (germline): ENHRY, SYGVKD. The CDR3 sequence is 15 residues long. The CDR3 nucleotides are TGTGCCATCTCAGAAGGACAGGGTGTGAACACTGAAGCTTTCTTT. Encoded protein: CAISEGQGVNTEAFF.

The gene calls are TRBV6-6 and TRBJ2-7; perhaps TRBD1 as D (5 bases). Germline V gene sequence: CDR1 MNHNY, CDR2 SVGAGI (reference sequence). The CDR3 length is 13 residues. V shed 2 bases and J shed 3 bases, with 8 bases lying between them. Here the CDR3 DNA reads TGTGCCAGCAGTTACATGCAGGGCTACGAGCAGTACTTC. Its protein product is CASSYMQGYEQYF.

This clonotype was observed a handful of times. Compared with germline, one end of the junction differs, possibly owing to a read error. The genes are TRBV7-2 and TRBJ2-1, with D perhaps TRBD1 (6 bases). The CDR3 covers 15 residues. Germline values: CDR1 SGHTA, CDR2 FQGNSA. CDR3 residues: CASSLGSGVYYEQFF. The CDR3, as DNA: TGTGCCAGCAGCTTAGGGTCAGGGGTCTACTATGAGCAGTTCTTC.

The genes are TRBV29-1 and TRBJ1-2; D unclear. Germline values: CDR1 SQVTM, CDR2 ANQGSEA. This CDR3 has 13 amino acids. Trimming left V 7 bases short and J 4 bases short, with 16 bases between. This CDR3 reads CSARVPLGYGYTF. CDR3 DNA: TGCAGCGCTCGGGTGCCCCTAGGCTATGGCTACACCTTC.

A few counts support this clonotype. CDR3 DNA: TGTGCCAGCAGTGCGAGCCATGGGGCTGAGCAGTTCTTC. It codes for CASSASHGAEQFF. The chain uses TRBV27 and TRBJ2-1; a weak D match, TRBD1 (5 bases). The CDR3 extends over 13 amino acids. Trimming removed 5 bases at V and 9 bases at J, with 14 bases between. Germline-derived CDR1 and CDR2 are MNHEY and SMNVEV (reference sequence).

The chain links TRBV5-5 to TRBJ1-5; 11 bases align to TRBD1. Looked up from germline, CDR1 is SGHKS and CDR2 is YYEKEE (reference sequence). The CDR3 has 17 amino acids. Losses at the gene ends were 3 bases for V and 0 bases for J; bases not matched to a gene: 5. CDR3: CASSSGQGGGSNQPQHF. Here the CDR3 DNA reads TGTGCCAGCAGCTCGGGACAGGGGGGAGGTAGCAATCAGCCCCAGCATTTT.

This clonotype was seen only a few times. The chain joins TRBV20-1 to TRBJ2-4; 13 nucleotides match TRBD2. Matching the DNA end better, TRBJ2-7 makes the J call doubtful. Germline CDR1 and CDR2: DFQATT and SNEGSKA (reference sequence). This CDR3 contains 15 residues. CDR3 protein: CSARPLAGGYYEQYF. The CDR3 nucleotides are TGCAGTGCTAGGCCACTAGCGGGAGGGTACTACGAGCAGTACTTC.

About this clonotype itself: A much larger clone differs by one base, so this may be a read error. J is TRBJ2-7 and V is TRBV5-5; D perhaps matches TRBD1 (6 bases). CDR1 and CDR2 from the germline V gene are SGHKS and YYEKEE (reference sequence). The CDR3 has 14 amino acids. Written as DNA, the CDR3 is TGTGCCAGCAGCCCGGGGACATTCTCCTACGAGCAGTCCTTC. This encodes CASSPGTFSYEQSF.

In this sample, this clonotype turned up once. The junction differs from germline at one of its ends, possibly a read error. V is TRBV12-3 or TRBV12-4 and J is TRBJ2-1; D ambiguous. The CDR3 runs 12 residues. Here the CDR3 DNA reads TGTGCCAGCAGATTCCCGACGGGTGAGCGGTTCTTC. This translates into CASRFPTGERFF.

A word on this clonotype: The junction shows a germline mismatch at one end, possibly a read error. The V gene is TRBV9, the J gene TRBJ2-1; 12 bases are a match to TRBD1. The CDR3 loop spans 17 amino acids. From germline, CDR1 is SGDLS and CDR2 YYNGEE. Here the CDR3 DNA reads TGTGCCGGCAGCGTAGGGGCCGGGACAGGGGGCACGAATGAGCAGTTCTTC. Encoded protein: CAGSVGAGTGGTNEQFF.

The chain carries TRBV20-1 and TRBJ2-1; 10 nucleotides match TRBD2. The assigned J gene may be wrong: the sequence end matches TRBJ2-7 better. The CDR3 loop spans 14 amino acids. CDR1 and CDR2 from the germline V gene are DFQATT and SNEGSKA (reference sequence). CDR3 protein: CSARTSGFYNEQYF. Here the CDR3 DNA reads TGCAGTGCTAGGACTAGCGGGTTCTACAATGAGCAGTACTTC.

The chain joins TRBV3-1 to TRBJ2-7; 10 bases agree with TRBD2. The CDR3 runs 16 residues. Germline V gene lookup returns CDR1 LGHDT and CDR2 YNNKEL (reference sequence). J was trimmed by 4 bases and V by 4 bases; bases with no gene match: 10. The CDR3 sequence is CASSRGSSGSVYEQYF. CDR3 DNA: TGTGCCAGCAGCCGAGGTTCTAGCGGGAGCGTGTACGAGCAGTACTTC.

This clonotype has only a few counts. The J gene is TRBJ2-3, the V gene TRBV20-1; TRBD2 aligns across 7 bases. The CDR3 has 14 amino acids. Germline lookup yields CDR1 DFQATT and CDR2 SNEGSKA (reference sequence). V was pared by 6 bases and J by 0 bases, with 6 bases of the junction left unmatched. This CDR3 reads CSAPERGSTDTQYF. DNA for the CDR3: TGCAGTGCCCCAGAGCGGGGAAGCACAGATACGCAGTATTTT.

J is TRBJ1-1 and V is TRBV5-1; unclear D gene. Germline CDR1 is SGHRS and CDR2 is YFSETQ. This CDR3 region has 16 residues. Between the trimmed V and J ends, which lost 0 bases and 1 base, there was a span of 13 bases. The CDR3 region has the DNA TGCGCCAGCAGCTTGGCCCGTCCCCCTTGGAACACTGAAGCTTTCTTT. Translating gives CASSLARPPWNTEAFF.